One and the same sample provided the 10 T cell receptor beta chains below, sequenced in a study of response to subunit inactivated influenza vaccine. TCRdb re-called the RT-PCR reads through MiXCR, storing one row per CDR3 protein. The table has hundreds of thousands of distinct CDR3 sequences, approximately 13% seen once. The sample consisted of PBMCs from blood, taken about 14 days before vaccination. The receptors were gathered from a man aged 45-60 years who received an inactivated influenza vaccine.

The chain carries TRBV7-2 and TRBJ2-1, with 10 bases matching TRBD2. CDR3 length: 16 amino acids. Germline V gives CDR1 SGHTA, CDR2 FQGNSA. J was trimmed by 3 bases and V by 6 bases; bases with no gene match: 8. CDR3 residues: CASRPLAGAIYNEQFF. CDR3 bases: TGTGCCAGCAGGCCTCTAGCGGGGGCCATCTACAATGAGCAGTTCTTC.

The table lists this clonotype with a few counts. The chain is built from TRBV6-5 and TRBJ1-6; D gene unclear. CDR1 MNHEY and CDR2 SVGAGI come from the germline V gene. The CDR3 sequence is 17 residues long. The germline V and J ends were trimmed by 0 bases and 8 bases, with 17 bases remaining between them. The CDR3 sequence is CASSYSWPGDSDSPLHF. Written as DNA, the CDR3 is TGTGCCAGCAGTTACTCTTGGCCGGGAGATTCCGATTCACCCCTCCACTTT.

This clonotype was counted a single time. V gene TRBV27 combines with J gene TRBJ1-3; no firm D call. This CDR3 has 12 residues. The V gene's germline CDR1 is MNHEY and CDR2 SMNVEV (reference sequence). V shed 11 bases and J shed 0 bases, with 8 bases lying between them. CDR3 DNA sequence: TGTGCCCCCAAGAACTCTGGAAACACCATATATTTT. This codes for CAPKNSGNTIYF.

The J gene is TRBJ2-1, the V gene TRBV6-1, with a weak D call TRBD1 (6 bases). Deletions cut 8 bases from V and 12 bases from J, with 14 bases between. The CDR3 sequence is 11 residues long. Germline V lookup: CDR1 MNHNS, CDR2 SASEGT. CDR3 nucleotide sequence: TGTGCCAGCTCTACAAGAGGGGGGCAGTTCTTC. Translating it yields CASSTRGGQFF.

This chain joins TRBV7-2 and TRBJ1-3; D remains ambiguous. The germline V and J ends were trimmed by 3 bases and 2 bases, with 11 bases remaining between them. Germline V lookup: CDR1 SGHTA, CDR2 FQGNSA. The CDR3 consists of 15 residues. The CDR3 bases are TGTGCCAGCAGCTTCGCGGGGTCAACTGGAAACACCATATATTTT. As protein: CASSFAGSTGNTIYF.

The rearrangement joins TRBV11-1 to TRBJ2-1; the D gene is possibly TRBD1 (6 bases). CDR3 length: 12 amino acids. Germline assignment: CDR1 SGHAT and CDR2 FQDESV (reference sequence). V gave up 5 bases and J gave up 12 bases, with 14 bases separating them. CDR3 residues: CASSENRARQFF. The CDR3 DNA follows: TGTGCCAGCAGCGAAAACAGGGCAAGGCAGTTCTTC.

This clonotype was counted a few times. The rearrangement links TRBV20-1 to TRBJ1-2; D remains unclear. CDR1 and CDR2 (germline): DFQATT, SNEGSKA (reference sequence). The CDR3 length is 16 residues. Trimming cost V 0 bases and J 2 bases, with 16 bases left between them. Here the CDR3 reads CSARDFTRFPNYGYTF. In DNA form, the CDR3 reads TGCAGTGCTAGAGACTTCACACGGTTTCCAAACTATGGCTACACCTTC.

This clonotype was seen only a few times. CDR3 bases: TGTGCCAGCAGAGCGGGGGGGTCTAGCACAGATACGCAGTATTTT. Protein product: CASRAGGSSTDTQYF. This chain connects TRBV12-3 or TRBV12-4 to TRBJ2-3; 10 positions match TRBD2. V shed 6 bases, J shed 0 bases, and the junction held 3 bases outside the gene matches. CDR3 length: 15 amino acids.

V and J are TRBV11-2 and TRBJ2-3; D remains unclear. This CDR3 contains 15 residues. V was cut by 0 bases and J by 6 bases, with 13 bases left in between. Germline CDR1 SGHAT, CDR2 FQNNGV. The CDR3 nucleotides read TGTGCCAGCAGCTTAGATTTTGGACGGGCGGATACGCAGTATTTT. Residues: CASSLDFGRADTQYF. The variable domain in full, with the rest retrieved from reference TRBV11-2 and TRBJ2-3, is EAGVAQSPRYKIIEKRQSVAFWCNPISGHATLYWYQQILGQGPKLLIQFQNNGVVDDSQLPKDRFSAERLKGVDSTLKIQPAKLEDSAVYLCASSLDFGRADTQYFGPGTRLTVL.

The count of this clonotype is one. In DNA, the CDR3 is TGTGCCAGTAGTATCTCTGGGGCAGAGCAGTTCTTC. Its translation is CASSISGAEQFF. This chain links TRBV19 with TRBJ2-1; tentatively, D is TRBD1 (5 bases). Germline CDR1 reads LNHDA; CDR2 reads SQIVND (reference sequence). This CDR3 is 12 amino acids long. V was shortened by 3 bases and J by 10 bases, with 10 bases between the two germline ends.